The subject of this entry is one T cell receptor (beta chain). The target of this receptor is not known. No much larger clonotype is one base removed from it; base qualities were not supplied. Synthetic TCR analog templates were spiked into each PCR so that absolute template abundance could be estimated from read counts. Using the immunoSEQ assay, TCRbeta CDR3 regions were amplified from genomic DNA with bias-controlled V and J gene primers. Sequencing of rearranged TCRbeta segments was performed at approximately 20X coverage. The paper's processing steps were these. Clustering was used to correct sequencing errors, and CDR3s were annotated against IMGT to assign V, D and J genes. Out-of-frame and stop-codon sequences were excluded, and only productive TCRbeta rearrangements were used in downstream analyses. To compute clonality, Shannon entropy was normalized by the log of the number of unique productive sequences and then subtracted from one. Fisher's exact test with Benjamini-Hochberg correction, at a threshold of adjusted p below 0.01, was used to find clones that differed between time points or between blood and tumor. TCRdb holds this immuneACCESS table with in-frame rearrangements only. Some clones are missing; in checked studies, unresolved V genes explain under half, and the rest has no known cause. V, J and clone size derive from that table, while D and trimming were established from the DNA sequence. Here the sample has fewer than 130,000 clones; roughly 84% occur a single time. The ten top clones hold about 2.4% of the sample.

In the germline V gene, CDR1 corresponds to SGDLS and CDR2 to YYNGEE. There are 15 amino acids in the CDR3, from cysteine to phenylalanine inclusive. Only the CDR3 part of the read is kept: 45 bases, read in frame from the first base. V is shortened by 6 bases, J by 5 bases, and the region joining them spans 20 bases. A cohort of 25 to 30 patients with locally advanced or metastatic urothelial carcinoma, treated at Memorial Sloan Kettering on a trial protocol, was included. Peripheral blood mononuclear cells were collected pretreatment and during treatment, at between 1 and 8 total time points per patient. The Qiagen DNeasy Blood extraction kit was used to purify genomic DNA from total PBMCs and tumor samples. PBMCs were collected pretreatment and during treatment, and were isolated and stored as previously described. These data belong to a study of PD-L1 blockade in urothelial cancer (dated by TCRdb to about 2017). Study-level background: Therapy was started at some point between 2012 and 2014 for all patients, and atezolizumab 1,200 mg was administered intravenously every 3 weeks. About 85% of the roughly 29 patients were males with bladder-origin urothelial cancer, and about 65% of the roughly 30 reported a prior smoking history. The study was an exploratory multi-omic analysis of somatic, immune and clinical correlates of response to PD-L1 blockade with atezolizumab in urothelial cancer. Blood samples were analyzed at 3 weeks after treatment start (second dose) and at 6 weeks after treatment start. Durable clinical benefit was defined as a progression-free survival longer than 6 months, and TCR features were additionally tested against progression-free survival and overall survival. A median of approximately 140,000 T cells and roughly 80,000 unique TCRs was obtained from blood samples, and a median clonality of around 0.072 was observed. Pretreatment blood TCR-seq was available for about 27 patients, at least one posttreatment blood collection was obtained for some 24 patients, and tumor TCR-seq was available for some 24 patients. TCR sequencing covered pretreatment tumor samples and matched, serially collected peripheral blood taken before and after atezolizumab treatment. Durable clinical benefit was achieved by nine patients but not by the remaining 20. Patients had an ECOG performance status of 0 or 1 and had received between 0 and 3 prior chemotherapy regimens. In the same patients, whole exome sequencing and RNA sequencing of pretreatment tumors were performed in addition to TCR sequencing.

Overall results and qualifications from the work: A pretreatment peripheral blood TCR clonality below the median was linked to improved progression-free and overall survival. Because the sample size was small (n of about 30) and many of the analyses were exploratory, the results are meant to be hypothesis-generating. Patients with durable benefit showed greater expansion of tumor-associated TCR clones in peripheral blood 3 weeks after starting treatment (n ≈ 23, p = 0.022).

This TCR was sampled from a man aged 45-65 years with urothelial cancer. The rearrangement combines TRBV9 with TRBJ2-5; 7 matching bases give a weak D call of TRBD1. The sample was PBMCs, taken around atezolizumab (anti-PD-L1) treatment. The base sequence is TGTGCCAGCACCCTTCATGGGCAGGGGGGTGAGACCCAGTACTTC. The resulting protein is CASTLHGQGGETQYF.